These T cell receptor beta chains were read from a single sample in a study of long-term antiretroviral therapy in people with HIV. Generated by immunoSEQ multiplex PCR, the TCRdb table keeps only in-frame clones and is missing some. Among about 14,000 clones listed, roughly 82% were seen once. Sequences were derived from unsorted PBMCs, sampled 0.4 years after starting antiretroviral therapy. Receptors were obtained from a man aged 30 to 39 with HIV. Both conserved end residues are part of each CDR3. The order of the fields is J gene, clone size, D gene, V gene, CDR3 protein, CDR3 DNA. The D gene is left open where the match is weak. A row's size may be missing; if present it is once, few, many or a size class.

j_call: TRBJ2-1; clone_size: .; d_call: TRBD2; v_call: TRBV5-1; cdr3_aa: CASSHDLAGGRDEQFF; cdr3_nt: TGCGCCAGCAGCCACGATCTAGCGGGGGGTAGGGATGAGCAGTTCTTC
j_call: TRBJ1-2; clone_size: .; d_call: .; v_call: TRBV7-9; cdr3_aa: CASSLGQPTHGGYTF; cdr3_nt: TGTGCCAGCAGCTTAGGTCAGCCAACACACGGGGGCTACACCTTC
j_call: TRBJ1-1; clone_size: .; d_call: TRBD1; v_call: TRBV7-8; cdr3_aa: CASSPLTGGYTEAFF; cdr3_nt: TGTGCCAGCAGCCCATTGACAGGGGGCTACACTGAAGCTTTCTTT
j_call: TRBJ1-2; clone_size: .; d_call: .; v_call: TRBV28; cdr3_aa: CASSLVEGLIYTF; cdr3_nt: TGTGCCAGCAGTTTGGTCGAAGGCTTAATCTACACCTTC
j_call: TRBJ1-1; clone_size: .; d_call: .; v_call: TRBV30; cdr3_aa: CAWSVQMNTEAFF; cdr3_nt: TGTGCCTGGAGTGTACAAATGAACACTGAAGCTTTCTTT
j_call: TRBJ2-5; clone_size: once; d_call: .; v_call: TRBV28; cdr3_aa: CASSPGAGGIETQYF; cdr3_nt: TGTGCCAGCAGTCCAGGAGCGGGTGGAATAGAGACCCAGTACTTC
j_call: TRBJ2-1; clone_size: .; d_call: .; v_call: TRBV15; cdr3_aa: CATSRSAGRARGNEQFF; cdr3_nt: TGTGCCACCAGCAGATCCGCTGGCAGGGCGAGAGGCAATGAGCAGTTCTTC
j_call: TRBJ1-2; clone_size: .; d_call: TRBD1; v_call: TRBV18; cdr3_aa: CASSPQGQGSDGYTF; cdr3_nt: TGTGCCAGCTCACCCCAAGGACAGGGTTCAGATGGCTACACCTTC
j_call: TRBJ2-7; clone_size: .; d_call: .; v_call: TRBV7-2; cdr3_aa: CASSLGAHTYEQYF; cdr3_nt: TGTGCCAGCAGCTTAGGGGCCCACACCTACGAGCAGTACTTC
j_call: TRBJ2-3; clone_size: .; d_call: .; v_call: TRBV28; cdr3_aa: CASSSQGTRTDTQYF; cdr3_nt: TGTGCCAGCAGCTCACAGGGAACAAGGACAGATACGCAGTATTTT
j_call: TRBJ2-3; clone_size: .; d_call: TRBD2; v_call: TRBV5-1; cdr3_aa: CASSLELAGPGDTQYF; cdr3_nt: TGCGCCAGCAGCTTGGAGCTAGCGGGCCCTGGCGATACGCAGTATTTT
j_call: TRBJ2-7; clone_size: few; d_call: TRBD1; v_call: TRBV4-3; cdr3_aa: CASSSGTGSYEQYF; cdr3_nt: TGCGCCAGCAGCTCCGGGACAGGCTCCTACGAGCAGTACTTC
j_call: TRBJ1-1; clone_size: few; d_call: .; v_call: TRBV25-1; cdr3_aa: CASSESPGTEAFF; cdr3_nt: TGTGCCAGCAGTGAATCCCCGGGAACGGAGGCTTTCTTT
j_call: TRBJ1-1; clone_size: once; d_call: .; v_call: TRBV5-1; cdr3_aa: CASSLDTGNTEAFF; cdr3_nt: TGCGCCAGCAGCTTAGACACGGGGAACACTGAAGCTTTCTTT
j_call: TRBJ2-1; clone_size: .; d_call: TRBD2; v_call: TRBV2; cdr3_aa: CASSGLAGVADEQFF; cdr3_nt: TGTGCCAGCAGTGGTCTAGCGGGAGTTGCGGATGAGCAGTTCTTC
j_call: TRBJ2-5; clone_size: .; d_call: .; v_call: TRBV4-2; cdr3_aa: CASSQGWGGHDQETQYF; cdr3_nt: TGTGCCAGCAGCCAAGGTTGGGGGGGGCACGACCAAGAGACCCAGTACTTC
j_call: TRBJ1-3; clone_size: .; d_call: .; v_call: TRBV5-1; cdr3_aa: CASSHTWGGYSGNTIYF; cdr3_nt: TGCGCCAGCAGTCACACCTGGGGGGGCTACTCTGGAAACACCATATATTTT
j_call: TRBJ1-4; clone_size: .; d_call: TRBD1; v_call: TRBV5-1; cdr3_aa: CASSWTGQEEKLFF; cdr3_nt: TGCGCCAGCAGCTGGACAGGGCAGGAGGAAAAACTGTTTTTT
j_call: TRBJ2-1; clone_size: .; d_call: .; v_call: TRBV9; cdr3_aa: CASSVAGTEQFF; cdr3_nt: TGTGCCAGCAGCGTAGCGGGGACAGAGCAGTTCTTC
j_call: TRBJ2-1; clone_size: .; d_call: .; v_call: TRBV9; cdr3_aa: CASSVGTVPSYNEQFF; cdr3_nt: TGTGCCAGCAGCGTAGGAACAGTCCCTTCCTACAATGAGCAGTTCTTC
j_call: TRBJ2-7; clone_size: few; d_call: .; v_call: TRBV10-3; cdr3_aa: CAISEGTSVHEQYF; cdr3_nt: TGTGCCATCAGTGAAGGGACCTCCGTCCACGAGCAGTACTTC
j_call: TRBJ2-7; clone_size: .; d_call: .; v_call: TRBV11-2; cdr3_aa: CASSRGRGDEQYF; cdr3_nt: TGTGCCAGCAGCCGGGGGCGCGGGGACGAGCAGTACTTC
j_call: TRBJ1-1; clone_size: .; d_call: .; v_call: TRBV29-1; cdr3_aa: CSVEGNTEAFF; cdr3_nt: TGCAGCGTTGAAGGGAACACTGAAGCTTTCTTT
j_call: TRBJ1-4; clone_size: .; d_call: TRBD1; v_call: TRBV18; cdr3_aa: CASSPVRDSNEKLFF; cdr3_nt: TGTGCCAGCTCACCTGTCCGGGACAGTAATGAAAAACTGTTTTTT
j_call: TRBJ1-2; clone_size: few; d_call: .; v_call: TRBV2; cdr3_aa: CARFQADRDYGYTF; cdr3_nt: TGTGCCAGATTTCAAGCGGACAGAGACTATGGCTACACCTTC
j_call: TRBJ2-3; clone_size: .; d_call: .; v_call: TRBV7-2; cdr3_aa: CASSPGWADTQYF; cdr3_nt: TGTGCCAGCAGCCCCGGGTGGGCAGATACGCAGTATTTT
j_call: TRBJ2-5; clone_size: .; d_call: .; v_call: TRBV5-6; cdr3_aa: CASSWTEQETQYF; cdr3_nt: TGTGCCAGCAGCTGGACAGAACAAGAGACCCAGTACTTC
j_call: TRBJ2-3; clone_size: once; d_call: .; v_call: TRBV5-1; cdr3_aa: CASSLTGSSTDTQYF; cdr3_nt: TGCGCCAGCAGCTTGACAGGGTCTAGCACAGATACGCAGTATTTT
j_call: TRBJ2-6; clone_size: .; d_call: .; v_call: TRBV6-5; cdr3_aa: CASRTTGPGANVLTF; cdr3_nt: TGTGCCAGCAGAACAACAGGACCTGGGGCCAACGTCCTGACTTTC
j_call: TRBJ1-6; clone_size: once; d_call: .; v_call: TRBV28; cdr3_aa: CASSAFRVTNSPLHF; cdr3_nt: TGTGCCAGCAGTGCATTCAGGGTCACAAATTCACCCCTCCACTTT
j_call: TRBJ1-2; clone_size: .; d_call: .; v_call: TRBV6-1; cdr3_aa: CASSDPQYGYTF; cdr3_nt: TGTGCCAGCAGTGATCCCCAGTATGGCTACACCTTC